The T cell receptor (beta chain) described here comes from a study of chemoradiotherapy in HPV16-positive cancers. This table comes from immunoSEQ multiplex PCR, and its TCRdb copy is limited to in-frame clones, with some not included. This table holds approximately 3,000 clones, 85% found once. Repertoires were sampled repeatedly during chemoradiotherapy. Germline-derived CDR1 and CDR2 are SEHNR and FQNEAQ (reference sequence). This CDR3 contains 14 residues. V lost 3 bases and J lost 4, with 9 bases in between. Points on this clone: Its matching antigen is unknown. This CDR3 fails to terminate in the conserved phenylalanine or tryptophan, so it likely reflects a read error.

Study-level findings and limits: HPV-specific T cells were functionally defined from only a couple of HPV16-positive patients. Candidate HPV-specific clones and E7-related TCR motifs grew in tumor during treatment.

The V gene is TRBV7-9, the J gene TRBJ1-4; D ambiguous. This specimen consisted of blood, obtained from a patient who underwent chemoradiotherapy. This receptor was taken from a human donor with HPV-associated anogenital cancer. Written as DNA, the CDR3 is TGTGCCAGCAGCTTGAGCGGGATTAATGAAAAACTGTTTTCT. Translation: CASSLSGINEKLFS.